This T cell receptor beta chain was recorded in a study of T-cell reconstitution after alpha-beta-depleted transplantation in children. Regarding the study as a whole: Newly produced T cells mostly accounted for T-cell counts and diversity one year post-transplant. Roughly two months post-transplant, alpha-beta T cells reportedly originated from several hundred graft clones that had expanded. Several patients had high TCRbeta diversity at day 60; it came from surviving recipient T cells and thymic progenitors.

This clonotype has just a few counts. The antigen is undetermined. Construction of the TCRbeta library involved unique molecular identifiers. TCRdb reprocessed the PCR reads with MiXCR, giving one entry per CDR3 protein. The sample comprises tens of thousands of distinct CDR3 sequences, 15% of which are singletons, and around 20% rests with the top ten. V was pared by 4 bases and J by 0 bases, with 11 bases between. Per germline, CDR1 SGHRS and CDR2 YFSETQ. The CDR3 totals 15 residues. The J gene is TRBJ1-3, the V gene TRBV5-1; D call uncertain. The sequence derives from a male patient aged 2-10 years who had a stem cell transplant for acute lymphoblastic leukemia, so the T cells may come from the graft donor. Material: PBMCs, mostly from graft donor cells, obtained 180 days after TCRalphabeta/CD19-depleted stem cell transplant. The CDR3 coding sequence is TGCGCCAGCAGCGCCGCAGGAGGCTCTGGAAACACCATATATTTT. As protein: CASSAAGGSGNTIYF.